What follows are 21 T cell receptor beta chains derived from one specimen sequenced in a study of T cell changes during pregnancy in multiple sclerosis. Using immunoSEQ multiplex PCR, the repertoire was profiled, and TCRdb retains in-frame clones only, with some absent. The profile covers fewer than 90,000 clones, with roughly 93% appearing a single time and approximately 1.3% taken by the ten largest. This material consisted of peripheral blood, taken in the third trimester of pregnancy. The receptors shown here come from a female donor in good health, enrolled as a control in a pregnancy study.

The rearrangement joins TRBV9 to TRBJ1-3; 7 bases map to TRBD1. Germline values: CDR1 SGDLS, CDR2 YYNGEE. V shed 4 bases, J shed 4 bases, and the junction held 8 bases outside the gene matches. This CDR3 has 15 amino acids. The CDR3 DNA follows: TGTGCCAGCAGCACCCGGACAGGAGGGGGAAACACCATATATTTT. Protein product: CASSTRTGGGNTIYF.

The CDR3 sequence: CASSRGDVYEQYF. CDR3 in DNA: TGTGCCAGCAGCCGGGGAGACGTCTACGAGCAGTACTTC. The rearrangement joins TRBV27 to TRBJ2-7; perhaps TRBD2 as D (5 bases). The CDR3 is 13 residues long. Germline loops: CDR1 MNHEY, CDR2 SMNVEV (reference sequence). Trimming left V 6 bases short and J 3 bases short, with 12 bases between.

This chain uses TRBV5-1 with TRBJ2-1; 7 bases fit TRBD1. V dropped 2 bases and J dropped 5; count of bases not matched to a gene: 7. The CDR3 runs to 15 residues. Looked up from germline, CDR1 is SGHRS and CDR2 is YFSETQ. Here the CDR3 DNA reads TGCGCCAGCAGCTTTACAGGGGCAGGAAACAATGAGCAGTTCTTC. Protein: CASSFTGAGNNEQFF.

The CDR3 sequence: CASSYQASSYNEQFF. The CDR3 bases are TGTGCCAGCAGTTACCAGGCGAGCTCCTACAATGAGCAGTTCTTC. The chain recombines TRBV6-6 with TRBJ2-1; no clear D. CDR1 is MNHNY, CDR2 SVGAGI, per germline (reference sequence). The CDR3 extends over 15 amino acids. Trimming pared 2 bases from V and 0 bases from J, leaving 8 bases between.

The chain carries TRBV19 and TRBJ1-5; D unresolved. The CDR3 has 15 residues. Germline assignment: CDR1 LNHDA and CDR2 SQIVND (reference sequence). Trimming stripped 7 bases from V and 3 bases from J, with 16 bases between. CDR3 amino acids: CASTPTGSLNQPQHF. The CDR3 region has the DNA TGTGCCAGTACCCCAACGGGGAGCCTCAATCAGCCCCAGCATTTT.

The V and J genes are TRBV7-9 and TRBJ1-5; the D gene is possibly TRBD1 (5 bases). The CDR3 extends over 13 amino acids. The ends were cut back, 3 bases at V and 7 bases at J, with 10 bases in the middle. In germline, CDR1 is SEHNR, CDR2 FQNEAQ (reference sequence). The CDR3 DNA sequence: TGTGCCAGCAGCTTGATTCAGGGACAGCCCCAGCATTTT. The encoded protein is CASSLIQGQPQHF.

This chain joins TRBV4-2 and TRBJ2-1; 12 nucleotides align to TRBD2. With 1 base clipped from V and 2 bases from J, the junction kept 3 bases outside the gene matches. Looked up from germline, CDR1 is LGHNA and CDR2 is YNFKEQ. CDR3 length equals 17 residues. The CDR3 spells CASSQATSGSTYNEQFF. CDR3 DNA: TGTGCCAGCAGCCAAGCGACTAGCGGGAGCACCTACAATGAGCAGTTCTTC.

The genes are TRBV25-1 and TRBJ2-5; possibly TRBD2 for D (5 bases). The V gene lost 8 bases and the J gene lost 4 bases, with 17 bases spanning the gap. Germline V CDR1 and CDR2: MGHDK, SYGVNS. This CDR3 has 14 residues. The CDR3 spells CASPFVTSGETQYF. For the CDR3, the DNA is TGTGCCAGCCCGTTTGTGACAAGCGGAGAGACCCAGTACTTC.

CDR3 nucleotide sequence: TGCGCCAGCGGGACTAGCGGTACCCAAGAGACCCAGTACTTC. This encodes CASGTSGTQETQYF. V usage is TRBV5-1 and J usage is TRBJ2-5; TRBD2 matches at 11 bases. This CDR3 spans 14 amino acids. Looked up from germline, CDR1 is SGHRS and CDR2 is YFSETQ. Trimming at V came to 7 bases and at J to 1 base, leaving 3 bases not matched to a gene. The full variable domain, completed using reference TRBV5-1 and TRBJ2-5, is KAGVTQTPRYLIKTRGQQVTLSCSPISGHRSVSWYQQTPGQGLQFLFEYFSETQRNKGNFPGRFSGRQFSNSRSEMNVSTLELGDSALYLCASGTSGTQETQYFGPGTRLLVL.

This sequence joins TRBV29-1 and TRBJ1-1; D is perhaps TRBD1 (5 bases). Per germline, CDR1 SQVTM and CDR2 ANQGSEA. This CDR3 contains 14 residues. V was pared by 6 bases and J by 4 bases, with 18 bases between. In DNA, the CDR3 is TGCAGCGTCCAGAAGTTAGGGGTTGGCACTGAAGCTTTCTTT. It is translated as CSVQKLGVGTEAFF.

This rearrangement joins TRBV9 to TRBJ2-5; possibly TRBD2 for D (7 bases). Germline loops: CDR1 SGDLS, CDR2 YYNGEE. The CDR3 is 12 amino acids. Deletions cut 3 bases from V and 5 bases from J, with 8 bases between. Here the CDR3 reads CASSEGGETQYF. The DNA for the CDR3 is TGTGCCAGCAGCGAGGGGGGGGAGACCCAGTACTTC.

The chain has TRBV6-5 and TRBJ2-7, with 10 bases lining up with TRBD2. There are 15 residues in the CDR3. Germline V gene sequence: CDR1 MNHEY, CDR2 SVGAGI. Trimming cost V 5 bases and J 0 bases; bases outside gene matches: 4. The CDR3 loop is CASSQLAGSSYEQYF. CDR3 nucleotides: TGTGCCAGCAGTCAACTAGCGGGAAGCTCCTACGAGCAGTACTTC.

The V and J genes are TRBV5-6 and TRBJ2-1; D perhaps matches TRBD1 (5 bases). The CDR3 is 16 residues long. In germline, CDR1 is SGHDT, CDR2 YYEEEE. V lost 4 bases to trimming and J lost 2 bases, with 16 bases between them. In DNA form, the CDR3 reads TGTGCCAGCAGCCAATCCCCAGGGTTACCCTACAATGAGCAGTTCTTC. This sequence encodes CASSQSPGLPYNEQFF.

The J gene is TRBJ1-5, the V gene TRBV21-1; the table's TRBD1 call for D was not verified on the DNA. TRBV21-1 constitutes a pseudogene. The CDR3 runs to 19 residues. CDR3 residues: CASSKADTGADTGNQPQHF. CDR3 bases: TGTGCCAGCAGCAAAGCGGATACAGGGGCTGATACGGGCAATCAGCCCCAGCATTTT.

The chain couples TRBV4-1 to TRBJ2-1; 10 positions match TRBD2. This CDR3 comprises 17 residues. Germline V lookup: CDR1 MGHRA, CDR2 YSYEKL. The V gene end was trimmed by 3 bases and the J gene end by 6 bases; junction bases not matched to a gene: 11. CDR3 sequence: CASSQNPALAGLNEQFF. CDR3 nucleotide sequence: TGCGCCAGCAGCCAGAACCCGGCACTAGCGGGACTCAATGAGCAGTTCTTC.

The gene calls are TRBV7-9 and TRBJ2-5; 8 bases fit TRBD2. Unmatched junction bases numbered 7, after V lost 0 bases and J lost 1 base. The CDR3 length is 17 residues. Per the germline V gene, CDR1 is SEHNR and CDR2 is FQNEAQ (reference sequence). The DNA for the CDR3 is TGTGCCAGCAGCTTAGCAGGTAGCGGGATCCTCCAAGAGACCCAGTACTTC. As protein: CASSLAGSGILQETQYF.

Worth noting for this clone: Sequence at one end of the junction differs from germline and may be a read error. The rearrangement uses TRBV6-1 and TRBJ2-3; 9 bases are shared with TRBD2. This CDR3 has 16 amino acids. The germline V gene encodes CDR1 MNHNS and CDR2 SASEGT. The CDR3 DNA follows: TGTGCCAGCAGAGAAGTAGCGGGAGCGGGCACAGATACGCAGTATTTT. This gives the protein CASREVAGAGTDTQYF.

The rearrangement links TRBV6-6 to TRBJ1-6; D remains ambiguous. This CDR3 has 11 amino acids. V was pared by 7 bases and J by 5 bases, with 3 bases between. CDR1 and CDR2 (germline): MNHNY, SVGAGI (reference sequence). The CDR3 DNA is TGTGCCAGCACCGATAATTCACCCCTCCACTTT. The encoded protein is CASTDNSPLHF.

The chain is built from TRBV19 and TRBJ2-1; D unresolved. V was pared by 1 base and J by 4 bases, with 5 bases between. CDR1 and CDR2 from the germline V gene are LNHDA and SQIVND (reference sequence). The CDR3 extends over 13 amino acids. The CDR3 spells CASSIVGYNEQFF. For the CDR3, the DNA is TGTGCCAGTAGTATAGTCGGGTACAATGAGCAGTTCTTC.

This sequence joins TRBV29-1 and TRBJ2-5, with 8 bases lining up with TRBD2. Germline V gene data show CDR1 as SQVTM and CDR2 as ANQGSEA. CDR3 length: 14 residues. CDR3 sequence (DNA): TGCAGTCATCTACAGCGGGAGTTCCAAGAGACCCAGTACTTC. It codes for CSHLQREFQETQYF.

As regards this clone: The junction shows a germline mismatch at one end, possibly a read error. The V and J genes are TRBV6-5 and TRBJ2-5, with D possibly matching TRBD2 (5 bases). The CDR3 spans 14 residues. From germline, CDR1 is MNHEY and CDR2 SVGAGI. CDR3 sequence reads: CASRTGINQETQYF. The CDR3 nucleotides are TGTGCTAGCAGAACGGGGATAAACCAAGAGACCCAGTACTTC.